Presented here are 9 T cell receptor beta chains from one specimen sequenced in a study of shared clonotypes between healthy human individuals. TCRdb's table, derived via immunoSEQ multiplex PCR, lists solely in-frame clones and lacks some. Seen here are millions of clones, more than 80% observed once, and the top ten hold over 0.12%. Sequences were obtained from naive CD4+ T cells sorted from blood. Sample subset: CD45RA+ positively selected. The receptors stem from a man younger than 30 in good health.

The V gene is TRBV19, the J gene TRBJ2-2; 8 bases agree with TRBD1. CDR3 size: 15 residues. CDR1 is LNHDA, CDR2 SQIVND, per germline (reference sequence). Trimming took 6 bases from V and 4 from J; bases not matched to a gene: 7. The CDR3 spells CASSQGALGTGELFF. The CDR3 DNA reads as TGTGCCAGTAGCCAGGGGGCGCTGGGCACCGGGGAGCTGTTTTTT.

The rearrangement uses TRBV6-1 and TRBJ2-1, with 9 positions matching TRBD2. This CDR3 region has 14 residues. The germline V gene encodes CDR1 MNHNS and CDR2 SASEGT. Trimming cost V 4 bases and J 4 bases; bases outside gene matches: 2. The CDR3 region has the DNA TGTGCCAGCAGTGGGGGACTAGCATACAATGAGCAGTTCTTC. Amino acid sequence: CASSGGLAYNEQFF.

This clone was detected once. The gene calls are TRBV5-1 and TRBJ2-7; 12 nucleotides line up with TRBD1. The CDR3 has 16 amino acids. Trimming removed 3 bases from V and 6 bases from J; junction bases left unmatched: 10. The germline CDR1 and CDR2 sequences are SGHRS and YFSETQ. CDR3 bases: TGCGCCAGCAGCTCGCCAGGGACAGGGGGCGCCTCCGAGCAGTACTTC. It translates to CASSSPGTGGASEQYF.

The chain links TRBV23-1 to TRBJ2-1, with 9 bases aligning to TRBD2. TRBV23-1 carries the ORF label, with uncertain function. The CDR3 totals 16 residues. J lost 0 bases, V lost 3 bases, and 3 bases had no gene match. The DNA of the CDR3 is TGCGCCAGCAGTCACATTAGCGGGAGCTCCTACAATGAGCAGTTCTTC. It is translated as CASSHISGSSYNEQFF.

V and J are TRBV6-5 and TRBJ1-1; D is ambiguous. This CDR3 has 14 amino acids. CDR1 MNHEY and CDR2 SVGAGI come from the germline V gene. Trimming stripped 1 base from V and 0 bases from J, with 6 bases between. The CDR3 spells CASSYYQMNTEAFF. The CDR3 coding sequence is TGTGCCAGCAGTTACTACCAAATGAACACTGAAGCTTTCTTT.

In regard to this clone: Other nucleotide sequences from this sample produce the same CDR3. The chain combines TRBV6-1 with TRBJ2-7; D is uncertain. The CDR3 contains 13 residues. Germline V gene sequence: CDR1 MNHNS, CDR2 SASEGT. V shed 2 bases and J shed 3 bases, with 8 bases lying between them. CDR3 region: CASSEYSSYEQYF. CDR3 sequence (DNA): TGTGCCAGCAGTGAATATAGCAGCTACGAGCAGTACTTC.

V usage is TRBV6-5 and J usage is TRBJ2-4; 8 bases fit TRBD1. The CDR3 is 16 residues long. From germline, CDR1 is MNHEY and CDR2 SVGAGI. Trimming at V came to 2 bases and at J to 6 bases, leaving 9 bases not matched to a gene. The CDR3 bases are TGTGCCAGCAGTTACCGAATCCCGGGACAGGCAAACATTCAGTACTTC. Protein sequence: CASSYRIPGQANIQYF.

This chain connects TRBV18 to TRBJ1-5; maybe TRBD1 (6 bases). Between the trimmed V and J ends, which lost 4 bases and 4 bases, there was a span of 20 bases. This CDR3 is built from 17 residues. CDR1 is KGHSH, CDR2 LQKENI, per germline. CDR3: CASSLTRSGTKNQPQHF. CDR3 coding DNA: TGTGCCAGCTCACTGACTAGATCCGGGACAAAAAATCAGCCCCAGCATTTT.

This sequence joins TRBV27 and TRBJ2-7; TRBD1 matches 11 bases. CDR3 length: 13 residues. After removal of 0 bases from V and 12 bases from J, the junction contained 4 bases not matched to a gene. In germline, CDR1 is MNHEY, CDR2 SMNVEV (reference sequence). This chain's CDR3 is CASSLSRTGGRYF. The DNA of the CDR3 is TGTGCCAGCAGTTTATCGAGGACAGGGGGCCGGTACTTC.